This T cell receptor (beta chain) was recovered during a study of blood T cells in healthy people across ages. Overall study context: Every two T cells gave about one barcoded beta molecule via template switching.

Total RNA extracted from each sample amounted to at least 6 micrograms. General study results and limits: Fewer expanded clones and more diversity marked long-lived versus aged donors. Estimates of total diversity, which came from one million sequenced T cells, were considered to be underestimates.

PCR was performed a second time for about 6 to 11 cycles using a sample-barcoded 5' primer and a J-beta primer mix. TCRdb itself ran the 5' RACE reads through MiXCR, one entry per CDR3 protein. Among 800,000 to 1,000,000 distinct CDR3 sequences listed, about 48% were seen once. On this clonotype: Its antigen remains unknown.

Looked up from germline, CDR1 is SGHRS and CDR2 is YFSETQ. J lost 2 bases, V lost 1 base, and 8 bases had no gene match. The length of the CDR3 is 17 residues. This sequence joins TRBV5-1 and TRBJ2-3; 9 bases align to TRBD2. What was sequenced was blood. The source is a man aged 25 to 40 in good health. CDR3 in amino acids: CASSLSPGLAATDTQYF. In DNA, the CDR3 is TGCGCCAGCAGCTTGAGTCCGGGACTAGCCGCCACAGATACGCAGTATTTT.